The 32 T cell receptor beta chains given below trace back to one sample, sequenced in a study of Tregs in tolerant kidney transplant recipients. Using immunoSEQ multiplex PCR, the repertoire was profiled, and TCRdb retains in-frame clones only, with some absent. The table records around 85,000 clones, less than 95% of them present only once. This sample comprised Tregs from blood, obtained before the transplant. The receptors derive from a human donor who received a combined kidney and bone marrow transplant.

The chain carries TRBV19 and TRBJ2-7, with 7 bases identical to TRBD2. Losses at the gene ends were 1 base for V and 4 bases for J; bases not matched to a gene: 7. This CDR3 comprises 15 residues. Germline CDR1 reads LNHDA; CDR2 reads SQIVND (reference sequence). CDR3 sequence reads: CASSIGGGRIYEQYF. In DNA, the CDR3 is TGTGCCAGTAGTATAGGAGGCGGGAGAATATACGAGCAGTACTTC.

The chain links TRBV9 to TRBJ2-1; D is tentatively TRBD1 or TRBD2 (5 bases each). The germline V gene has CDR1 SGDLS and CDR2 YYNGEE. V lost 4 bases to trimming and J lost 10 bases, with 18 bases between them. The CDR3 is made up of 14 amino acids. CDR3 coding DNA: TGTGCCAGCAGCAGACGGGACGCCACCGGAGAGCAGTTCTTC. It specifies CASSRRDATGEQFF.

This sequence joins TRBV5-1 and TRBJ1-1; TRBD1 agrees at 8 bases. The V segment lost 4 bases and the J segment 4 bases; nucleotides outside the gene matches: 9. The CDR3 covers 15 residues. Germline-derived CDR1 and CDR2 are SGHRS and YFSETQ. The CDR3 DNA reads TGCGCCAGCAGCGCCGGACAGGGCCGGGCCACTGAAGCTTTCTTT. Translation gives CASSAGQGRATEAFF.

The rearrangement uses TRBV5-8 and TRBJ2-3, with 8 bases identical to TRBD2. The CDR3 is made up of 16 amino acids. CDR1 and CDR2 (germline): SGHTS, YDEGEE. Trimming took 4 bases from V and 0 from J; bases not matched to a gene: 7. The CDR3 reads CASSKGLAASTDTQYF. The CDR3 bases are TGTGCCAGCAGCAAAGGACTAGCAGCTAGCACAGATACGCAGTATTTT.

The chain employs TRBV7-9 and TRBJ2-7; D call uncertain. Germline-derived CDR1 and CDR2 are SEHNR and FQNEAQ (reference sequence). Trimming pared 4 bases from V and 4 bases from J, leaving 11 bases between. The CDR3 contains 13 residues. The CDR3 bases are TGTGCCAGCAGCTCTAGGGTGGGATACGAGCAGTACTTC. Translation gives CASSSRVGYEQYF.

This chain uses TRBV28 with TRBJ2-7; tentatively, D is TRBD1 or TRBD2 (5 bases each). Germline lookup yields CDR1 MDHEN and CDR2 SYDVKM. V was cut by 5 bases and J by 4 bases, with 12 bases left in between. CDR3 size: 13 residues. The CDR3 here is CASSPGSLYEQYF. The CDR3 DNA sequence: TGTGCCAGCAGTCCAGGGAGTCTATACGAGCAGTACTTC.

This sequence joins TRBV21-1 and TRBJ1-6; the table's TRBD1 call for D was not verified on the DNA. TRBV21-1 is reported as a pseudogene. This CDR3 region has 13 residues. CDR3 coding DNA: TGTGCCATCCTGGACAGGGTCTATTCACCCCTCCACTTT. Translated, it gives CAILDRVYSPLHF.

The V gene is TRBV5-1, the J gene TRBJ1-3; D ambiguous. The CDR3 totals 14 residues. The germline V gene encodes CDR1 SGHRS and CDR2 YFSETQ. The ends were cut back, 0 bases at V and 2 bases at J, with 6 bases in the middle. The CDR3 DNA reads as TGCGCCAGCAGCTTGGGAAGCGCTGGAAACACCATATATTTT. Residues: CASSLGSAGNTIYF.

The rearrangement uses TRBV5-6 and TRBJ2-3; D call uncertain. Germline CDR1 is SGHDT and CDR2 is YYEEEE. The CDR3 runs 12 residues. V was trimmed by 1 base and J by 4 bases, leaving 4 bases between them. In DNA form, the CDR3 reads TGTGCCAGCAGCTTGTTGGCAGATACGCAGTATTTT. Protein product: CASSLLADTQYF.

Worth noting for this clone: The junction does not match germline at one end; this may be a read error. The chain couples TRBV29-1 to TRBJ2-7; D unclear. The CDR3 has 14 residues. Germline assignment: CDR1 SQVTM and CDR2 ANQGSEA. CDR3 nucleotides: TGCAGCGTTAAAGATAGGCTAGGTTCCTACGAGCAGTACTTC. Translated, it gives CSVKDRLGSYEQYF.

The V call is TRBV11-2, the J call TRBJ2-1; D gene unclear. CDR3 length equals 15 residues. The germline V gene has CDR1 SGHAT and CDR2 FQNNGV. V was trimmed by 3 bases and J by 3 bases, leaving 12 bases between them. The CDR3 protein is CASSLGRQSYNEQFF. In nucleotides, the CDR3 is TGTGCCAGCAGCTTGGGCCGGCAAAGCTACAATGAGCAGTTCTTC.

V and J are TRBV19 and TRBJ1-5; 9 bases match TRBD1. This CDR3 comprises 16 residues. The V segment lost 5 bases and the J segment 3 bases; nucleotides outside the gene matches: 8. Germline V gives CDR1 LNHDA, CDR2 SQIVND (reference sequence). The CDR3 DNA reads TGTGCCAGTAGTCGGTCCGGGACAGGGCCCAATCAGCCCCAGCATTTT. It specifies CASSRSGTGPNQPQHF.

V gene TRBV29-1 combines with J gene TRBJ2-7, with TRBD2 matching 11 bases. Trimming cost V 6 bases and J 2 bases; bases outside gene matches: 9. The germline CDR1 and CDR2 sequences are SQVTM and ANQGSEA. The CDR3 spans 15 residues. As DNA, the CDR3 is TGCAGCGTCGCCGGGACTAGCGGAGTCCCCTACGAGCAGTACTTC. Encoded protein: CSVAGTSGVPYEQYF.

The chain has TRBV23-1 and TRBJ2-7, with 13 bases identical to TRBD2. TRBV23-1 is an open reading frame, and its role is uncertain. V lost 0 bases to trimming and J lost 1 base; unmatched junction nucleotides: 3. The CDR3 extends over 17 amino acids. DNA of the CDR3: TGCGCCAGCAGTCAATCGGGGACTAGCGGGAATTCCTACGAGCAGTACTTC. It encodes CASSQSGTSGNSYEQYF.

The chain is built from TRBV18 and TRBJ1-4, with 9 bases aligning to TRBD1. Germline-derived CDR1 and CDR2 are KGHSH and LQKENI. The CDR3 loop spans 16 amino acids. With 5 bases clipped from V and 5 bases from J, the junction kept 9 bases outside the gene matches. CDR3 in DNA: TGTGCCAGCTCATCTCCGGGACAGGGACCCAATGAAAAACTGTTTTTT. This codes for CASSSPGQGPNEKLFF.

The chain joins TRBV9 to TRBJ2-1; 7 nucleotides match TRBD2. Germline V gives CDR1 SGDLS, CDR2 YYNGEE. V was pared by 0 bases and J by 6 bases, with 3 bases of the junction left unmatched. CDR3 size: 14 residues. Written as DNA, the CDR3 is TGTGCCAGCAGCGTAGCCGGGGAGGGCAATGAGCAGTTCTTC. Translation: CASSVAGEGNEQFF.

A single count supports this clone. This chain links TRBV2 with TRBJ1-5, with 7 bases aligning to TRBD1. Germline V gives CDR1 SNHLY, CDR2 FYNNEI. V gave up 5 bases and J gave up 2 bases; unmatched junction bases: 6. The CDR3 runs to 15 residues. In nucleotides, the CDR3 is TGTGCCAGCAGTCAACAGGGGTTAGGCAATCAGCCCCAGCATTTT. This gives the protein CASSQQGLGNQPQHF.

The gene calls are TRBV2 and TRBJ2-4; tentative D call: TRBD1 (6 bases). V lost 6 bases and J 1 base, leaving 13 bases between the germline ends. Germline V gene lookup returns CDR1 SNHLY and CDR2 FYNNEI. The CDR3 sequence is 15 residues long. CDR3 nucleotide sequence: TGTGCCAGCAGAACAGGGCTGTCGGCCAAAAACATTCAGTACTTC. It encodes CASRTGLSAKNIQYF.

J is TRBJ2-7 and V is TRBV7-8; 9 nucleotides align to TRBD2. CDR3 length equals 15 residues. The junction had 5 bases not matched to a gene; V was cut back by 5 bases and J by 0 bases. Germline-derived CDR1 and CDR2 are SGHVS and FQNEAQ. CDR3 in amino acids: CASSKLAGSSYEQYF. CDR3 nucleotides: TGTGCCAGCAGCAAACTAGCGGGCTCCTCCTACGAGCAGTACTTC.

The chain carries TRBV5-1 and TRBJ2-5; the match to TRBD1 covers 8 bases. Germline V gene lookup returns CDR1 SGHRS and CDR2 YFSETQ. The V gene end was trimmed by 5 bases and the J gene end by 2 bases; junction bases not matched to a gene: 5. This CDR3 is 14 amino acids long. The CDR3 DNA reads as TGCGCCAGCAGTTGGGGACAGGCGCAAGAGACCCAGTACTTC. This sequence encodes CASSWGQAQETQYF.

The CDR3 region has the DNA TGTGCCAGCAGCGTAGTAAACGGGGAGCTGTTTTTT. Translating it yields CASSVVNGELFF. V and J are TRBV9 and TRBJ2-2, with no clear D. CDR3 size: 12 residues. V gave up 0 bases and J gave up 7 bases, with 4 bases separating them. Germline CDR1 is SGDLS and CDR2 is YYNGEE.

The chain links TRBV5-6 to TRBJ2-5, with D maybe TRBD2 (5 bases). The end of the DNA fits TRBJ2-7 better, so the J call may be wrong. This CDR3 comprises 16 residues. Germline lookup yields CDR1 SGHDT and CDR2 YYEEEE. The CDR3 loop reads CASSLEGAGRTYEQYF. CDR3 bases: TGTGCCAGCAGCTTGGAAGGCGCGGGCCGAACCTACGAGCAGTACTTC.

This chain connects TRBV29-1 to TRBJ1-5; 9 positions agree with TRBD1. This CDR3 spans 12 amino acids. Germline V gene data show CDR1 as SQVTM and CDR2 as ANQGSEA. Unmatched junction bases numbered 2, after V lost 4 bases and J lost 7 bases. The CDR3 region has the DNA TGCAGCGTTGGGGACAGGGAACAGCCCCAGCATTTT. This sequence encodes CSVGDREQPQHF.

This clone was seen only once. The genes are TRBV16 and TRBJ2-5; weak D call: TRBD2 (5 bases). TRBJ2-7 explains the end of the DNA better; the J call may be wrong. The CDR3 extends over 14 amino acids. CDR1 KGHSY and CDR2 FQNENV come from the germline V gene. The CDR3 sequence: CASSQSTSSYEQYF. The CDR3 region has the DNA TGTGCCAGCAGCCAAAGTACTAGCTCCTACGAGCAGTACTTC.

The chain employs TRBV7-9 and TRBJ2-3; tentative D call: TRBD2 (6 bases). CDR1 SEHNR and CDR2 FQNEAQ come from the germline V gene (reference sequence). The length of the CDR3 is 16 residues. V dropped 5 bases and J dropped 2 bases, with 17 bases sitting between them. CDR3 sequence reads: CASSPLLGSSTDTQYF. CDR3 DNA: TGTGCCAGCAGCCCCCTCCTCGGGAGTTCCACAGATACGCAGTATTTT. The full variable domain, rest sourced from reference TRBV7-9 and TRBJ2-3, is DTGVSQNPRHKITKRGQNVTFRCDPISEHNRLYWYRQTLGQGPEFLTYFQNEAQLEKSRLLSDRFSAERPKGSFSTLEIQRTEQGDSAMYLCASSPLLGSSTDTQYFGPGTRLTVL.

The chain carries TRBV18 and TRBJ2-1; D is uncertain. This CDR3 has 14 residues. Germline assignment: CDR1 KGHSH and CDR2 LQKENI. The germline V and J ends were trimmed by 2 bases and 5 bases, with 10 bases remaining between them. The CDR3 sequence: CASSPSALHNEQFF. In DNA, the CDR3 is TGTGCCAGCTCACCATCGGCCCTCCACAATGAGCAGTTCTTC.

The chain links TRBV19 to TRBJ1-2, with 8 bases matching TRBD1. From germline, CDR1 is LNHDA and CDR2 SQIVND (reference sequence). This CDR3 comprises 14 residues. J lost 5 bases, V lost 6 bases, and 8 bases had no gene match. The CDR3 bases are TGTGCCAGTAGGGCAGGACAGGGTTCTTATGGCTACACCTTC. Its protein is CASRAGQGSYGYTF.

The rearrangement joins TRBV6-1 to TRBJ1-5; 7 bases fit TRBD1. Germline V gene sequence: CDR1 MNHNS, CDR2 SASEGT. The V and J ends lost 5 bases and 9 bases, in that order; junction bases with no gene match: 10. The CDR3 consists of 14 residues. DNA for the CDR3: TGTGCCAGCAGTCCCGGACAGGCGAGTGGGCCCCAGCATTTT. It specifies CASSPGQASGPQHF.

This clone was observed once. The chain has TRBV5-8 and TRBJ2-7, with 9 bases that match TRBD1. This CDR3 has 14 residues. Germline trimming cut 2 bases from V and 7 bases from J; bases unmatched to any gene: 7. CDR1 is SGHTS, CDR2 YDEGEE, per germline. Written as DNA, the CDR3 is TGTGCCAGCAGCTTTCTCGGGACAGGGAGAGAGCAGTACTTC. Translated, it gives CASSFLGTGREQYF. Looking up the rest from reference TRBV5-8 and TRBJ2-7 gives the full variable domain: EAGVTQSPTHLIKTRGQQATLRCSPISGHTSVYWYQQALGLGLQFLLWYDEGEERNRGNFPPRFSGRQFPNYSSELNVNALELEDSALYLCASSFLGTGREQYFGPGTRLTVT.

The rearrangement uses TRBV6-6 and TRBJ1-1; the D gene is possibly TRBD1 (5 bases). V was shortened by 7 bases and J by 4 bases, with 13 bases between the two germline ends. The germline gives CDR1 MNHNY, CDR2 SVGAGI (reference sequence). This CDR3 comprises 13 residues. The CDR3 sequence is CASTDSGTTEAFF. CDR3 nucleotides: TGTGCCAGCACGGACTCCGGGACCACTGAAGCTTTCTTT.

This sequence joins TRBV5-6 and TRBJ2-1, with 10 bases aligning to TRBD2. Germline V gene lookup returns CDR1 SGHDT and CDR2 YYEEEE. There are 16 residues in the CDR3. Germline trimming cut 5 bases from V and 8 bases from J; bases unmatched to any gene: 13. The CDR3 DNA reads TGTGCCAGCAGTCAACTACTAGCGGGAAGGGACGATGAGCAGTTCTTC. Amino acids: CASSQLLAGRDDEQFF.

The chain links TRBV9 to TRBJ2-5; 10 nucleotides line up with TRBD2. The length of the CDR3 is 14 residues. From germline, CDR1 is SGDLS and CDR2 YYNGEE. Losses at the gene ends were 3 bases for V and 3 bases for J; bases not matched to a gene: 2. CDR3 residues: CASSALAGEETQYF. In nucleotides, the CDR3 is TGTGCCAGCAGCGCCCTAGCGGGAGAAGAGACCCAGTACTTC.